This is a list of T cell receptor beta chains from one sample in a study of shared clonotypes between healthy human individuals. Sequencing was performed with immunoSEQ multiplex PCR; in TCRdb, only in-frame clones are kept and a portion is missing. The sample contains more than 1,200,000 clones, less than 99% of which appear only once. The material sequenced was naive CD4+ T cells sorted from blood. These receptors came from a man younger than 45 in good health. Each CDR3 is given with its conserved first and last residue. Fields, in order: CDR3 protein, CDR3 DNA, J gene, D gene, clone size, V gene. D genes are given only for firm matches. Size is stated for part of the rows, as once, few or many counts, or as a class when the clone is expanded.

CDR3 protein: CASSHYGGSTDTQYF
CDR3 DNA: TGTGCCAGCAGCCACTACGGCGGAAGCACAGATACGCAGTATTTT
J gene: TRBJ2-3
D gene: NA
clone size: once
V gene: TRBV11-3

CDR3 protein: CASSEAWFYTF
CDR3 DNA: TGTGCCAGCAGTGAAGCTTGGTTTTACACCTTC
J gene: TRBJ1-2
D gene: NA
clone size: NA
V gene: TRBV6-1

CDR3 protein: CASSLGLEQYF
CDR3 DNA: TGTGCCAGCAGCTTAGGTCTAGAGCAGTACTTC
J gene: TRBJ2-7
D gene: NA
clone size: NA
V gene: TRBV5-6

CDR3 protein: CASSLGNVQETQYF
CDR3 DNA: TGTGCCAGCAGCTTGGGTAACGTTCAAGAGACCCAGTACTTC
J gene: TRBJ2-5
D gene: NA
clone size: NA
V gene: TRBV5-8

CDR3 protein: CASSPSGPYNEQFF
CDR3 DNA: TGTGCCAGCTCACCGAGCGGGCCTTACAATGAGCAGTTCTTC
J gene: TRBJ2-1
D gene: NA
clone size: NA
V gene: TRBV18

CDR3 protein: CASSIGLAEHYEQYF
CDR3 DNA: TGTGCCAGCAGCATCGGACTCGCGGAACATTACGAGCAGTACTTC
J gene: TRBJ2-7
D gene: NA
clone size: NA
V gene: TRBV9

CDR3 protein: CASSLNGDEQYF
CDR3 DNA: TGCGCCAGCAGCTTGAACGGGGACGAGCAGTACTTC
J gene: TRBJ2-7
D gene: NA
clone size: NA
V gene: TRBV5-1

CDR3 protein: CASSLASSGANVLTF
CDR3 DNA: TGTGCCAGCAGCTTGGCTAGCTCTGGGGCCAACGTCCTGACTTTC
J gene: TRBJ2-6
D gene: NA
clone size: NA
V gene: TRBV7-2

CDR3 protein: CASSQRLTGTTDTQYF
CDR3 DNA: TGTGCCAGCAGCCAGAGACTGACAGGGACCACAGATACGCAGTATTTT
J gene: TRBJ2-3
D gene: TRBD1
clone size: NA
V gene: TRBV5-4

CDR3 protein: CASSQPEMNTEAFF
CDR3 DNA: TGCGCCAGCAGCCAACCAGAGATGAACACTGAAGCTTTCTTT
J gene: TRBJ1-1
D gene: NA
clone size: NA
V gene: TRBV4-1

CDR3 protein: CASSELRTGYEQYF
CDR3 DNA: TGCGCCAGCAGTGAACTAAGGACAGGCTACGAGCAGTACTTC
J gene: TRBJ2-7
D gene: TRBD1
clone size: NA
V gene: TRBV10-1

CDR3 protein: CAISEFGQGSSEQFF
CDR3 DNA: TGTGCCATCAGTGAGTTTGGACAGGGCTCCAGTGAGCAGTTCTTC
J gene: TRBJ2-1
D gene: TRBD1
clone size: NA
V gene: TRBV10-3

CDR3 protein: CASSLARGTLGTEAFF
CDR3 DNA: TGTGCCAGCAGCTTAGCCAGGGGCACCCTGGGCACTGAAGCTTTCTTT
J gene: TRBJ1-1
D gene: NA
clone size: NA
V gene: TRBV7-9

CDR3 protein: CASRNQGPYEQYF
CDR3 DNA: TGTGCCAGCAGGAATCAGGGGCCCTACGAGCAGTACTTC
J gene: TRBJ2-7
D gene: NA
clone size: NA
V gene: TRBV28

CDR3 protein: CASSQWKTDSNYGYTF
CDR3 DNA: TGTGCCAGCAGCCAATGGAAGACGGACAGCAACTATGGCTACACCTTC
J gene: TRBJ1-2
D gene: NA
clone size: once
V gene: TRBV14

CDR3 protein: CASSRQGTSNTGELFF
CDR3 DNA: TGTGCCAGCTCACGACAGGGGACGTCTAACACCGGGGAGCTGTTTTTT
J gene: TRBJ2-2
D gene: TRBD1
clone size: NA
V gene: TRBV18

CDR3 protein: CSVNYRGNTEAFF
CDR3 DNA: TGCAGCGTCAATTACAGGGGGAACACTGAAGCTTTCTTT
J gene: TRBJ1-1
D gene: TRBD1
clone size: once
V gene: TRBV29-1

CDR3 protein: CASSLGQGNTEAFF
CDR3 DNA: TGTGCCAGCAGCCTTGGACAGGGGAACACTGAAGCTTTCTTT
J gene: TRBJ1-1
D gene: TRBD1
clone size: NA
V gene: TRBV9

CDR3 protein: CASSKTELYEQYF
CDR3 DNA: TGTGCCAGCAGTAAAACAGAACTTTACGAGCAGTACTTC
J gene: TRBJ2-7
D gene: NA
clone size: NA
V gene: TRBV6-1

CDR3 protein: CASSLTDGSNQPQHF
CDR3 DNA: TGCGCCAGCAGCCTGACGGACGGAAGCAATCAGCCCCAGCATTTT
J gene: TRBJ1-5
D gene: NA
clone size: NA
V gene: TRBV5-1

CDR3 protein: CASSPPAGRHREQFF
CDR3 DNA: TGTGCCAGCTCACCACCGGCGGGACGGCATAGGGAGCAGTTCTTC
J gene: TRBJ2-1
D gene: NA
clone size: NA
V gene: TRBV18

CDR3 protein: CASSPFRSQKLFF
CDR3 DNA: TGTGCCAGCTCACCATTTAGGAGTCAAAAACTGTTTTTT
J gene: TRBJ1-4
D gene: NA
clone size: once
V gene: TRBV18

CDR3 protein: CASSTRTGTGANVLTF
CDR3 DNA: TGTGCCAGCTCGACGCGCACAGGGACCGGGGCCAACGTCCTGACTTTC
J gene: TRBJ2-6
D gene: NA
clone size: NA
V gene: TRBV6-6

CDR3 protein: CASSTGTDAGRNGYTF
CDR3 DNA: TGTGCCAGCAGCACGGGAACTGACGCGGGGAGGAATGGCTACACCTTC
J gene: TRBJ1-2
D gene: NA
clone size: NA
V gene: TRBV5-4

CDR3 protein: CASSILLSGSADTQYF
CDR3 DNA: TGTGCCAGTAGTATACTGCTTAGCGGGAGCGCAGATACGCAGTATTTT
J gene: TRBJ2-3
D gene: TRBD2
clone size: once
V gene: TRBV19

CDR3 protein: CASRSSGGVNTGELFF
CDR3 DNA: TGCGCCAGCAGGTCTTCCGGGGGCGTGAACACCGGGGAGCTGTTTTTT
J gene: TRBJ2-2
D gene: NA
clone size: NA
V gene: TRBV5-1

CDR3 protein: CASSPILEGGSGEQYF
CDR3 DNA: TGTGCCAGCTCACCAATCCTCGAGGGGGGTTCCGGCGAGCAGTACTTC
J gene: TRBJ2-7
D gene: NA
clone size: NA
V gene: TRBV18

CDR3 protein: CAWRGGRASGELFF
CDR3 DNA: TGTGCCTGGAGAGGCGGGAGGGCTTCCGGGGAGCTGTTTTTT
J gene: TRBJ2-2
D gene: TRBD2
clone size: NA
V gene: TRBV30

CDR3 protein: CASSFGTGLVTEAFF
CDR3 DNA: TGCGCCAGCAGCTTCGGGACAGGGTTAGTCACTGAAGCTTTCTTT
J gene: TRBJ1-1
D gene: TRBD1
clone size: NA
V gene: TRBV5-1

CDR3 protein: CASSPRRRGFVAGNEQFF
CDR3 DNA: TGTGCCAGCAGCCCGCGGAGGCGCGGATTCGTAGCAGGCAATGAGCAGTTCTTC
J gene: TRBJ2-1
D gene: NA
clone size: NA
V gene: TRBV11-2

CDR3 protein: CASSQGLGVETYEQYF
CDR3 DNA: TGTGCCAGCAGCCAAGGATTGGGTGTGGAGACCTACGAGCAGTACTTC
J gene: TRBJ2-7
D gene: NA
clone size: once
V gene: TRBV14

CDR3 protein: CASSLRSWEQYF
CDR3 DNA: TGTGCCAGCAGCTTGAGAAGCTGGGAGCAGTACTTC
J gene: TRBJ2-7
D gene: NA
clone size: NA
V gene: TRBV5-6

CDR3 protein: CASSAGTSGQETQYF
CDR3 DNA: TGTGCCAGCAGCGCTGGGACTAGCGGCCAAGAGACCCAGTACTTC
J gene: TRBJ2-5
D gene: TRBD2
clone size: NA
V gene: TRBV9

CDR3 protein: CASSPRWGSQETQYF
CDR3 DNA: TGCGCCAGCAGCCCACGGTGGGGGTCCCAAGAGACCCAGTACTTC
J gene: TRBJ2-5
D gene: NA
clone size: NA
V gene: TRBV5-1

CDR3 protein: CSARTYSTDTQYF
CDR3 DNA: TGCAGCGCGCGGACGTATAGCACAGATACGCAGTATTTT
J gene: TRBJ2-3
D gene: NA
clone size: NA
V gene: TRBV29-1

CDR3 protein: CASSYEGQGSDTQYF
CDR3 DNA: TGTGCCAGCAGCTATGAGGGACAGGGATCAGATACGCAGTATTTT
J gene: TRBJ2-3
D gene: TRBD1
clone size: NA
V gene: TRBV7-9

CDR3 protein: CASRSGYRGASGYTF
CDR3 DNA: TGTGCCAGCCGAAGTGGGTACAGGGGAGCAAGTGGCTACACCTTC
J gene: TRBJ1-2
D gene: TRBD1
clone size: NA
V gene: TRBV6-6

CDR3 protein: CASSESHGELFF
CDR3 DNA: TGCGCCAGCAGTGAGTCCCACGGGGAGCTGTTTTTT
J gene: TRBJ2-2
D gene: NA
clone size: NA
V gene: TRBV10-2

CDR3 protein: CASSYGEETQYF
CDR3 DNA: TGTGCCAGCAGTTACGGGGAGGAGACCCAGTACTTC
J gene: TRBJ2-5
D gene: NA
clone size: NA
V gene: TRBV6-5

CDR3 protein: CASSPLVGGENTEAFF
CDR3 DNA: TGTGCCAGCTCACCACTAGTGGGGGGGGAGAACACTGAAGCTTTCTTT
J gene: TRBJ1-1
D gene: NA
clone size: NA
V gene: TRBV18

CDR3 protein: CASSVGVSNTGELFF
CDR3 DNA: TGTGCCAGCAGCGTGGGAGTTTCGAACACCGGGGAGCTGTTTTTT
J gene: TRBJ2-2
D gene: NA
clone size: NA
V gene: TRBV9

CDR3 protein: CSVAQKAQGETQYF
CDR3 DNA: TGCAGCGTTGCTCAAAAGGCCCAAGGCGAGACCCAGTACTTC
J gene: TRBJ2-5
D gene: NA
clone size: NA
V gene: TRBV29-1